This T cell receptor (beta chain) was captured in a study of T cell repertoires in cytomegalovirus infection. Looking at the study overall: Shared public TCR beta signatures pointed to both CMV infection and a matching HLA type.

This clonotype has a handful of counts. TCRdb reprocessed the reads via MiXCR and lists one record per CDR3 protein. The profile shows roughly 600,000 distinct CDR3 sequences, approximately 25% of them singletons. The CDR3 runs 17 residues. Trimming removed 2 bases at V and 2 bases at J, with 16 bases between. Looked up from germline, CDR1 is MNHEY and CDR2 is SMNVEV (reference sequence). The clonotype was recovered from a human donor in good health (CMV status not recorded). Some clones in this sample may be carry-over from other donors' samples. The chain recombines TRBV27 with TRBJ2-1, with D perhaps matching TRBD2 (6 bases). Input material: CD8+ T cells from PBMCs. CDR3 nucleotide sequence: TGTGCCAGCAGTTTAAACGTCGGGGGAACCGCCTACAATGAGCAGTTCTTC. Translation gives CASSLNVGGTAYNEQFF.